The 6 T cell receptor beta chains below were found in one sample sequenced in a study of blood T cell repertoires in COVID-19. The assay was immunoSEQ multiplex PCR, and TCRdb's table has in-frame clones only and misses some. This table has some 62,000 clones, roughly 80% appearing once. The sample was PBMCs or T cells enriched from blood (not recorded which). All receptors come from a woman aged 40 to 50 with acute COVID-19.

This clone was counted only a few times. The V call is TRBV4-2, the J call TRBJ1-3; TRBD1 is a possible D gene (5 bases). This CDR3 has 16 amino acids. CDR1 and CDR2 from the germline V gene are LGHNA and YNFKEQ. Trimming pared 4 bases from V and 2 bases from J, leaving 15 bases between. CDR3 sequence: CASSPVPGGAGNTIYF. CDR3 bases: TGTGCCAGCAGCCCAGTCCCGGGGGGAGCTGGAAACACCATATATTTT.

This clone was observed a single time. The chain employs TRBV10-3 and TRBJ1-2, with a tentative D call TRBD1 (6 bases). CDR1 and CDR2 from the germline V gene are ENHRY and SYGVKD. The CDR3 is made up of 14 amino acids. Trimming took off 7 bases at V and 2 bases at J, with 14 bases between the two ends. This CDR3 reads CAITEDRKNYGYTF. CDR3 DNA: TGTGCCATCACCGAAGACAGGAAAAACTATGGCTACACCTTC.

J is TRBJ1-3 and V is TRBV4-1, with D perhaps TRBD1 (5 bases). V shed 3 bases and J shed 3 bases, with 15 bases lying between them. This CDR3 has 16 amino acids. CDR1 and CDR2 (germline): MGHRA, YSYEKL. The CDR3 DNA reads TGCGCCAGCAGCCAGAAGGGGTTTACAGGTGGAAACACCATATATTTT. Encoded protein: CASSQKGFTGGNTIYF.

The chain joins TRBV5-8 to TRBJ2-1; tentatively, D is TRBD1 (6 bases). The CDR3 has 14 amino acids. The V gene lost 5 bases and the J gene lost 4 bases, with 13 bases spanning the gap. CDR1 and CDR2 from the germline V gene are SGHTS and YDEGEE. The CDR3 loop reads CASSPWGRYNEQFF. The CDR3 bases are TGTGCCAGCAGTCCCTGGGGGCGATACAATGAGCAGTTCTTC.

This sequence joins TRBV19 and TRBJ2-7, with D possibly TRBD1 on 6 matching bases. The V and J ends lost 1 base and 6 bases respectively, with 19 bases between them. This CDR3 is 16 amino acids long. CDR1 and CDR2 (germline): LNHDA, SQIVND (reference sequence). The CDR3 DNA follows: TGTGCCAGTAGTATAGGCCGCACAGGGCGGGTCGTCGAGCAGTACTTC. Residues: CASSIGRTGRVVEQYF.

V gene TRBV6-1 combines with J gene TRBJ1-1; no clear D. Trimming took off 3 bases at V and 11 bases at J, with 16 bases between the two ends. The V gene's germline CDR1 is MNHNS and CDR2 SASEGT. The CDR3 covers 13 residues. The CDR3 nucleotides are TGTGCCAGCAGTGAGTCCGGGGTCCCCTGGGCTTTCTTT. The encoded protein is CASSESGVPWAFF.